The 27 T cell receptor beta chains reported below all come from one sample, sequenced in a study of vaccination and CD4 T cells after COVID-19 (dated by TCRdb to 2021 to 2024). This specimen's treatment or condition label, per the study, means: approximately 10-day PBMC culture with coronavirus spike peptide pools or control peptides (ViraFEST assay). No antigens are known for them. Libraries were made using PCR. Sequencing took place on an Illumina iSeq 100. DNA from cultured CD4+ T cells underwent TCR sequencing with the Oncomine TCR Beta short-read assay at the Johns Hopkins FTIC core. TCRdb cleaned the public reads at Q25 with fastp, built clones with MiXCR and kept in-frame beta chains. Records with the same CDR3 protein are collapsed into one entry carrying the most frequent genes and DNA. The sample contains under 7,500 distinct CDR3 sequences, approximately 71% of them found a single time. The top ten constitute approximately 45% of the sample.

Source material: CD4+ T cells from blood, cultured in vitro. The source of these receptors is a human donor who had recovered from COVID-19.

This clonotype was recorded once. V and J are TRBV2 and TRBJ1-2, with TRBD1 matching over 9 bases. Germline loops: CDR1 SNHLY, CDR2 FYNNEI. The V gene end was trimmed by 0 bases and the J gene end by 10 bases; junction bases not matched to a gene: 6. This CDR3 is built from 14 residues. This CDR3 is CASSEAMGQGVYTF. The CDR3 region has the DNA TGTGCCAGCAGTGAAGCTATGGGACAGGGCGTCTACACCTTC.

The chain carries TRBV12-3 or TRBV12-4 and TRBJ2-3, with D uncertain. V lost 3 bases and J lost 2, with 9 bases in between. The CDR3 extends over 14 amino acids. The CDR3 bases are TGTGCCAGCAGTTTGGGTTTTATCACAGATACGCAGTATTTT. Protein product: CASSLGFITDTQYF.

J is TRBJ2-3 and V is TRBV7-2; 8 bases map to TRBD2. The germline gives CDR1 SGHTA, CDR2 FQGNSA. The CDR3 runs 15 residues. V gave up 2 bases and J gave up 5 bases; unmatched junction bases: 6. Written as DNA, the CDR3 is TGTGCCAGCAGCTTATTTGGACTAGCTGGAGATACGCAGTATTTT. Translated, it gives CASSLFGLAGDTQYF. Filled out from reference TRBV7-2 and TRBJ2-3, the complete variable domain reads GAGVSQSPSNKVTEKGKDVELRCDPISGHTALYWYRQSLGQGLEFLIYFQGNSAPDKSGLPSDRFSAERTGGSVSTLTIQRTQQEDSAVYLCASSLFGLAGDTQYFGPGTRLTVL.

This clonotype has only a few counts. This rearrangement joins TRBV7-6 to TRBJ2-5; D might be TRBD1 (7 bases). Trimming shortened V by 5 bases and J by 4 bases, and 17 bases separated the two germline ends. This CDR3 has 15 residues. The germline V gene encodes CDR1 SGHVS and CDR2 FNYEAQ. For the CDR3, the DNA is TGTGCCAGCAGCAACCAGGCAGGGGGGAGAGAGACCCAGTACTTC. This encodes CASSNQAGGRETQYF.

This clonotype was found once. V and J are TRBV15 and TRBJ2-2, with 12 bases identical to TRBD2. This CDR3 is 17 amino acids long. The J segment lost 5 bases and the V segment lost 3 bases, leaving 7 bases of the junction unmatched. Germline V CDR1 and CDR2: LNHNV, YYDKDF (reference sequence). CDR3 sequence: CATSSLAGGPITGELFF. CDR3 sequence (DNA): TGTGCCACCAGCAGTCTAGCGGGAGGGCCTATTACCGGGGAGCTGTTTTTT. The full variable domain, with the rest looked up from reference TRBV15 and TRBJ2-2, is DAMVIQNPRYQVTQFGKPVTLSCSQTLNHNVMYWYQQKSSQAPKLLFHYYDKDFNNEADTPDNFQSRRPNTSFCFLDIRSPGLGDTAMYLCATSSLAGGPITGELFFGEGSRLTVL.

Only a few counts were recorded for this clonotype. The chain couples TRBV5-1 to TRBJ2-5; 8 bases line up with TRBD2. Per the germline V gene, CDR1 is SGHRS and CDR2 is YFSETQ. The CDR3 is made up of 16 amino acids. The V segment lost 4 bases and the J segment 0 bases; nucleotides outside the gene matches: 8. The CDR3 DNA follows: TGCGCCAGCAGCGGAGGGACGGGGGGGTACCAAGAGACCCAGTACTTC. The encoded protein is CASSGGTGGYQETQYF.

V usage is TRBV9 and J usage is TRBJ1-6; D remains unclear. The germline gives CDR1 SGDLS, CDR2 YYNGEE. Deletions cut 0 bases from V and 8 bases from J, with 6 bases between. The CDR3 covers 13 residues. The CDR3 DNA reads as TGTGCCAGCAGCGTAGGGATGGATTCACCCCTCCACTTT. As protein: CASSVGMDSPLHF.

The V call is TRBV6-5, the J call TRBJ1-2, with 7 bases identical to TRBD1. V shed 6 bases and J 4 bases; nucleotides not matched to a gene: 11. CDR3 length: 15 residues. Germline V lookup: CDR1 MNHEY, CDR2 SVGAGI. The chain's CDR3 is CASRRDSPSGYGYTF. As DNA, the CDR3 is TGTGCCAGCAGACGGGACAGCCCTTCTGGCTATGGCTACACCTTC.

The rearrangement links TRBV19 to TRBJ2-1; D may be TRBD1 or TRBD2 (5 bases each). V was clipped by 3 bases and J by 1 base, with 10 bases between them. Germline assignment: CDR1 LNHDA and CDR2 SQIVND (reference sequence). The CDR3 contains 15 residues. The CDR3 DNA sequence: TGTGCCAGTAGTATGGGGGTCGGGTCCTACAATGAGCAGTTCTTC. Translating gives CASSMGVGSYNEQFF.

Only one count was recorded for this clonotype. Here the CDR3 reads CSARGGGPEAFF. The CDR3 nucleotides are TGCAGTGCTAGAGGGGGCGGGCCCGAAGCTTTCTTT. This chain uses TRBV20-1 with TRBJ1-1, with a tentative D call TRBD1 (5 bases). The germline V and J ends were trimmed by 1 base and 8 bases, with 11 bases remaining between them. The germline V gene encodes CDR1 DFQATT and CDR2 SNEGSKA (reference sequence). The CDR3 consists of 12 residues.

This chain links TRBV7-2 with TRBJ2-2; D not certain. With 2 bases removed from V and 2 bases from J, the gap between germline ends came to 3 bases. The CDR3 spans 13 residues. Germline values: CDR1 SGHTA, CDR2 FQGNSA. DNA for the CDR3: TGTGCCAGCAGCTTAACCAACACCGGGGAGCTGTTTTTT. Its protein product is CASSLTNTGELFF.

This clonotype has only a few counts. The CDR3 sequence is CASSEGVSGHYSPLHF. The CDR3 region has the DNA TGTGCCAGCAGTGAAGGGGTGTCAGGGCACTACTCACCCCTCCACTTT. This rearrangement joins TRBV6-1 to TRBJ1-6; perhaps TRBD1 as D (5 bases). There are 16 residues in the CDR3. Per the germline V gene, CDR1 is MNHNS and CDR2 is SASEGT. Trimming took 1 base from V and 10 from J, leaving 17 bases between them.

This clonotype was seen more than once but under ten times. The chain has TRBV2 and TRBJ2-7; tentatively, D is TRBD2 (5 bases). This CDR3 region has 14 residues. The germline V gene encodes CDR1 SNHLY and CDR2 FYNNEI. Trimming left V 7 bases short and J 2 bases short, with 15 bases between. The CDR3 DNA reads as TGTGCCAGCAACGACGCCGGGAAAGCCTACGAGCAGTACTTC. Protein product: CASNDAGKAYEQYF. The full variable domain, in which reference TRBV2 and TRBJ2-7 provide the parts outside the CDR3, is EPEVTQTPSHQVTQMGQEVILRCVPISNHLYFYWYRQILGQKVEFLVSFYNNEISEKSEIFDDQFSVERPDGSNFTLKIRSTKLEDSAMYFCASNDAGKAYEQYFGPGTRLTVT.

This clonotype was observed a few times. The chain links TRBV7-9 to TRBJ1-2; 10 bases are shared with TRBD1. Losses at the gene ends were 3 bases for V and 6 bases for J; bases not matched to a gene: 4. CDR1 is SEHNR and CDR2 is FQNEAQ in the germline V gene (reference sequence). This CDR3 spans 14 amino acids. The CDR3 coding sequence is TGTGCCAGCAGCTTCGGACAGGGGGGAAATGGCTACACCTTC. This gives the protein CASSFGQGGNGYTF.

The J gene is TRBJ1-2, the V gene TRBV2; no firm D call. CDR1 and CDR2 (germline): SNHLY, FYNNEI. V lost 4 bases and J 4 bases, leaving 10 bases between the germline ends. The CDR3 totals 13 residues. In DNA, the CDR3 is TGTGCCAGCAGTGGTATGGGGATCTATGGCTACACCTTC. Amino acids: CASSGMGIYGYTF.

The chain links TRBV2 to TRBJ2-1, with D unclear. Trimming removed 7 bases at V and 6 bases at J, with 10 bases between. Germline CDR1 reads SNHLY; CDR2 reads FYNNEI. The CDR3 loop spans 12 amino acids. The CDR3 coding sequence is TGTGCCAGCAACGGGTACACCAATGAGCAGTTCTTC. Protein sequence: CASNGYTNEQFF. Drawing the rest from reference TRBV2 and TRBJ2-1, the complete variable domain is EPEVTQTPSHQVTQMGQEVILRCVPISNHLYFYWYRQILGQKVEFLVSFYNNEISEKSEIFDDQFSVERPDGSNFTLKIRSTKLEDSAMYFCASNGYTNEQFFGPGTRLTVL.

This clonotype was seen just once. CDR3 residues: CASSLGTGRGYTF. The CDR3 DNA follows: TGTGCCAGCAGTTTAGGGACAGGGAGAGGCTACACCTTC. The gene calls are TRBV27 and TRBJ1-2; 9 nucleotides align to TRBD1. Looked up from germline, CDR1 is MNHEY and CDR2 is SMNVEV (reference sequence). The CDR3 is made up of 13 amino acids. V lost 2 bases, J lost 8 bases, and 3 bases stayed unmatched.

This CDR3 is CASSRFMPGGFGETQYF. Here the CDR3 DNA reads TGTGCCAGCAGCCGGTTTATGCCTGGGGGGTTCGGAGAGACCCAGTACTTC. V usage is TRBV27 and J usage is TRBJ2-5, with D possibly being TRBD2 (6 bases). The length of the CDR3 is 17 residues. V lost 6 bases and J lost 4, with 24 bases in between. The germline CDR1 and CDR2 sequences are MNHEY and SMNVEV (reference sequence).

This rearrangement joins TRBV27 to TRBJ2-7; TRBD2 agrees at 7 bases. V lost 2 bases, J lost 4 bases, and 29 bases stayed unmatched. From germline, CDR1 is MNHEY and CDR2 SMNVEV (reference sequence). The CDR3 spans 22 residues. The CDR3 DNA sequence: TGTGCCAGCAGTTTAGGAGTATGGGGGGGATACCGAGTAGGCCCTGGCCGATACGAGCAGTACTTC. The encoded protein is CASSLGVWGGYRVGPGRYEQYF.

This chain joins TRBV20-1 and TRBJ1-3, with D possibly being TRBD1 (5 bases). In germline, CDR1 is DFQATT, CDR2 SNEGSKA (reference sequence). This CDR3 comprises 12 residues. Trimming cost V 3 bases and J 8 bases, with 11 bases left between them. The CDR3 region has the DNA TGCAGTGCTAGTGGGGCGTCGCACACCATATATTTT. Its translation: CSASGASHTIYF.

V and J are TRBV7-2 and TRBJ1-1; no definite D call. The length of the CDR3 is 13 residues. V was pared by 5 bases and J by 0 bases, with 7 bases between. Germline values: CDR1 SGHTA, CDR2 FQGNSA. The CDR3 coding sequence is TGTGCCAGCAGCGAGAACATGAACACTGAAGCTTTCTTT. Translated, it gives CASSENMNTEAFF.

The V gene is TRBV18, the J gene TRBJ1-2; perhaps TRBD1 as D (5 bases). V lost 5 bases to trimming and J lost 5 bases, with 12 bases between them. CDR1 KGHSH and CDR2 LQKENI come from the germline V gene. The CDR3 is 13 amino acids. The DNA of the CDR3 is TGTGCCAGCTCAGGGGACGCCACGTATGGCTACACCTTC. This encodes CASSGDATYGYTF.

Notes on this clonotype: Possible read error: a much larger clone is one base away. The V and J genes are TRBV27 and TRBJ1-4, with no clear D. CDR1 MNHEY and CDR2 SMNVEV come from the germline V gene (reference sequence). V was pared by 8 bases and J by 8 bases, with 15 bases between. This CDR3 has 13 amino acids. As DNA, the CDR3 is TGTGCCAGCGCCGCTCTAAGGGAAGAAAAACTGTTTTTT. Translation: CASAALREEKLFF.

The gene calls are TRBV20-1 and TRBJ1-4, with D unclear. The CDR3 has 11 residues. Between the trimmed V and J ends, which lost 5 bases and 8 bases, there was a span of 9 bases. The V gene's germline CDR1 is DFQATT and CDR2 SNEGSKA (reference sequence). CDR3 loop: CSASSWEKLFF. CDR3 sequence (DNA): TGCAGTGCTTCGAGTTGGGAAAAACTGTTTTTT.

This clonotype appeared a few times. The chain is built from TRBV20-1 and TRBJ1-5; possibly TRBD1 for D (5 bases). From germline, CDR1 is DFQATT and CDR2 SNEGSKA (reference sequence). The CDR3 has 13 amino acids. V dropped 6 bases and J dropped 0 bases, with 9 bases sitting between them. CDR3 region: CSAMGDSNQPQHF. CDR3 nucleotides: TGCAGTGCAATGGGGGATAGCAATCAGCCCCAGCATTTT.

The chain links TRBV5-6 to TRBJ2-2, with 8 bases aligning to TRBD2. From germline, CDR1 is SGHDT and CDR2 YYEEEE. The junction had 5 bases not matched to a gene; V was cut back by 4 bases and J by 0 bases. This CDR3 is 16 amino acids long. The CDR3 sequence is CASSGVAGTNTGELFF. CDR3 DNA sequence: TGTGCCAGCAGCGGAGTAGCGGGAACGAACACCGGGGAGCTGTTTTTT.

The chain employs TRBV20-1 and TRBJ2-5; a possible D gene is TRBD2 (6 bases). The germline V gene has CDR1 DFQATT and CDR2 SNEGSKA (reference sequence). V gave up 1 base and J gave up 1 base, with 10 bases separating them. The CDR3 is 14 amino acids. The CDR3 bases are TGCAGTGCTAGAGTTTCGCGGGGCCAAGAGACCCAGTACTTC. This codes for CSARVSRGQETQYF.